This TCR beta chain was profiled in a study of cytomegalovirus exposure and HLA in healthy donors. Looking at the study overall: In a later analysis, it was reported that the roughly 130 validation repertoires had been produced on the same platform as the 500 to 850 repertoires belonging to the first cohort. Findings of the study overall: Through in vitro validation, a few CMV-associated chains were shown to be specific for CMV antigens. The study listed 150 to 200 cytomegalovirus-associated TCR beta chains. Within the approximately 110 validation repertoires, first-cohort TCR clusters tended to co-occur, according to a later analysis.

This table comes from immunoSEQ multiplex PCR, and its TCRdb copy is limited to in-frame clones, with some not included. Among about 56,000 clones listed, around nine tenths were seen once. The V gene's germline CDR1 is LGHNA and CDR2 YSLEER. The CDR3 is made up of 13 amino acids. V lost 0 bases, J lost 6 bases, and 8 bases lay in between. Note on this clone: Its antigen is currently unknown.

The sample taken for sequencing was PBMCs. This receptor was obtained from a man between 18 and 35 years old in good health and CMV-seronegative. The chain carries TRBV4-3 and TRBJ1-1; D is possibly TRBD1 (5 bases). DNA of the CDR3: TGCGCCAGCAGCCAAGAGGGGGGATCTGAAGCTTTCTTT. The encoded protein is CASSQEGGSEAFF.